The 3 T cell receptor beta chains given below trace back to one sample, sequenced in a study of early T cells in non-severe SARS-CoV-2 infection. TCRdb processed the 5' RACE reads anew with MiXCR; each CDR3 protein has one entry. The table lists some 52,000 distinct CDR3 sequences, around 8% of them singletons. The material sequenced was whole blood. These receptors originate from an adult who was a healthcare worker with PCR-confirmed SARS-CoV-2 infection or an uninfected control (not recorded which).

The chain links TRBV6-5 to TRBJ2-1, with 11 bases matching TRBD1. Looked up from germline, CDR1 is MNHEY and CDR2 is SVGAGI. The ends lost 2 bases at V and 5 bases at J; junction bases unmatched: 5. The CDR3 is made up of 16 amino acids. The CDR3 loop is CASSYLGQGANNEQFF. In DNA, the CDR3 is TGTGCCAGCAGTTACCTTGGACAGGGGGCTAACAATGAGCAGTTCTTC.

This clonotype was detected a few times. V is TRBV7-9 and J is TRBJ2-1; D not resolved. The CDR3 runs to 14 residues. Germline V gene sequence: CDR1 SEHNR, CDR2 FQNEAQ (reference sequence). Trimming pared 5 bases from V and 4 bases from J, leaving 12 bases between. Here the CDR3 DNA reads TGTGCCAGCAGCCGACTGGGATTTTACAATGAGCAGTTCTTC. Translation gives CASSRLGFYNEQFF.

This clonotype was counted at least ten times. The V gene is TRBV28, the J gene TRBJ2-1; the match to TRBD2 covers 10 bases. Germline V gene sequence: CDR1 MDHEN, CDR2 SYDVKM. V shed 5 bases and J 9 bases; nucleotides not matched to a gene: 10. This CDR3 region has 15 residues. The CDR3 DNA reads as TGTGCCAGCAGTAAGCTAGCGGGGGTGCGGGCTGAGCAGTTCTTC. Translated: CASSKLAGVRAEQFF.